These 26 T cell receptor beta chains share one sample of origin, sequenced in a study of T cells after yellow fever vaccination (dated by TCRdb to between 2018 and 2021). The method behind the library was 5' RACE. Sequencing relied on an Illumina HiSeq 2500. TCRdb itself trimmed the public reads at Q25 with fastp, ran MiXCR and retained productive beta chains. Duplicate CDR3 protein sequences are folded into a single record with the most common DNA and genes. In this sample the table shows just under 600,000 distinct CDR3 sequences, about 13% of which occur a single time. The ten largest clones add up to about 14% of the sample. The sample's treatment or condition label is to be understood as: live attenuated yellow fever vaccine strain. The sequencing used PBMCs, collected on the day of the yellow fever booster vaccination. All receptors come from a man between 25 and 39 years old who received the YFV17D yellow fever vaccine.

This clonotype showed up just a few times. The V call is TRBV24-1, the J call TRBJ2-1; 8 positions agree with TRBD2. CDR1 and CDR2 (germline): KGHDR, SFDVKD. CDR3 length: 17 residues. The junction had 13 bases not matched to a gene; V was cut back by 2 bases and J by 8 bases. The CDR3 bases are TGTGCCACCAGTGATTCGATAGCGGGGCCGGGGCGGGATGAGCAGTTCTTC. Encoded protein: CATSDSIAGPGRDEQFF.

This clonotype appeared a few times. CDR3 protein: CASSSGQGGSQFF. As DNA, the CDR3 is TGTGCCAGCAGTTCGGGACAGGGAGGGAGCCAGTTCTTC. The genes are TRBV28 and TRBJ2-1, with 9 bases that match TRBD1. Germline V gene data show CDR1 as MDHEN and CDR2 as SYDVKM. V gave up 4 bases and J gave up 13 bases; unmatched junction bases: 8. This CDR3 region has 13 residues. The full variable domain, completed using reference TRBV28 and TRBJ2-1, is DVKVTQSSRYLVKRTGEKVFLECVQDMDHENMFWYRQDPGLGLRLIYFSYDVKMKEKGDIPEGYSVSREKKERFSLILESASTNQTSMYLCASSSGQGGSQFFGPGTRLTVL.

The genes are TRBV20-1 and TRBJ2-7, with 7 bases fitting TRBD1. The CDR3 runs 14 residues. Germline CDR1 is DFQATT and CDR2 is SNEGSKA (reference sequence). Trimming cost V 0 bases and J 5 bases; bases outside gene matches: 7. CDR3 nucleotides: TGCAGTGCTAGAGATTACAGGGGCGCGGACGAGCAGTACTTC. As protein: CSARDYRGADEQYF.

This chain links TRBV20-1 with TRBJ1-3, with a possible D match to TRBD1 (6 bases). V was trimmed by 5 bases and J by 6 bases, leaving 11 bases between them. Looked up from germline, CDR1 is DFQATT and CDR2 is SNEGSKA (reference sequence). CDR3 length: 12 amino acids. The DNA for the CDR3 is TGCAGTGCTCCCGGGACAAAAAACACCATATATTTT. This gives the protein CSAPGTKNTIYF.

A few counts support this clonotype. This chain uses TRBV5-4 with TRBJ2-3; TRBD1 might be the D (6 bases). This CDR3 is built from 14 residues. The V end was cut by 7 bases, the J end by 2 bases, with 14 bases between. Germline CDR1 SGHNT, CDR2 YYREEE (reference sequence). CDR3 in amino acids: CASGGGPNTDTQYF. CDR3 nucleotide sequence: TGTGCCAGCGGGGGCGGGCCAAACACAGATACGCAGTATTTT.

The chain joins TRBV7-3 to TRBJ2-2; the D is unclear. CDR1 is SGHTA, CDR2 FQGTGA, per germline. CDR3 size: 13 residues. Deletions cut 3 bases from V and 4 bases from J, with 6 bases between. This CDR3 is CASSFTSTGELFF. CDR3 DNA sequence: TGTGCCAGCAGCTTCACGAGCACCGGGGAGCTGTTTTTT.

This clonotype was seen only a few times. The chain has TRBV12-3 or TRBV12-4 and TRBJ1-4; TRBD1 is a possible D gene (5 bases). V dropped 7 bases and J dropped 2 bases, with 11 bases sitting between them. The CDR3 runs 14 residues. The CDR3 loop is CASTSGTTNEKLFF. The CDR3 DNA reads as TGTGCCAGCACTTCCGGGACCACTAATGAAAAACTGTTTTTT.

This clonotype was detected a few times. V gene TRBV5-6 combines with J gene TRBJ2-7, with 9 bases matching TRBD2. Germline V gene sequence: CDR1 SGHDT, CDR2 YYEEEE. J lost 6 bases, V lost 3 bases, and 10 bases had no gene match. CDR3 length: 15 residues. The CDR3 DNA follows: TGTGCCAGCAGCTCGGGACTAGCAACCCTCCCCGAGCAGTACTTC. Residues: CASSSGLATLPEQYF.

This clonotype has more than one count but fewer than ten. The chain carries TRBV27 and TRBJ2-6, with TRBD1 identical over 10 bases. The CDR3 spans 17 residues. Germline CDR1 MNHEY, CDR2 SMNVEV (reference sequence). Germline trimming cut 5 bases from V and 1 base from J; bases unmatched to any gene: 5. The CDR3: CASSRQGAVSGANVLTF. CDR3 DNA: TGTGCCAGCAGTAGACAGGGGGCGGTATCTGGGGCCAACGTCCTGACTTTC.

The chain recombines TRBV9 with TRBJ2-2, with 10 bases fitting TRBD1. Germline loops: CDR1 SGDLS, CDR2 YYNGEE. This CDR3 region has 16 residues. V trimming: 2 bases; J trimming: 7 bases; junction bases outside the gene matches: 8. The CDR3, as DNA: TGTGCCAGCAGCGTTGGGACAGGGGCATTGGGCGGGGAGCTGTTTTTT. It encodes CASSVGTGALGGELFF.

This clonotype was detected a few times. The chain combines TRBV20-1 with TRBJ2-7; 8 bases align to TRBD2. Germline-derived CDR1 and CDR2 are DFQATT and SNEGSKA (reference sequence). The CDR3 consists of 14 residues. After removal of 5 bases from V and 5 bases from J, the junction contained 11 bases not matched to a gene. CDR3 residues: CSARSGGYENEQYF. CDR3 sequence (DNA): TGCAGTGCTCGGTCGGGAGGGTATGAGAACGAGCAGTACTTC.

The J gene is TRBJ2-5, the V gene TRBV18, with a possible D match to TRBD2 (6 bases). Trimming took off 2 bases at V and 5 bases at J, with 9 bases between the two ends. This CDR3 has 13 amino acids. CDR1 KGHSH and CDR2 LQKENI come from the germline V gene. CDR3 DNA: TGTGCCAGCTCACCAGCGGGGCGGGAGACCCAGTACTTC. Encoded protein: CASSPAGRETQYF.

This chain links TRBV5-4 with TRBJ2-4, with no clear D. Trimming cost V 0 bases and J 1 base, with 8 bases left between them. CDR1 is SGHNT and CDR2 is YYREEE in the germline V gene (reference sequence). The length of the CDR3 is 15 residues. CDR3 DNA: TGTGCCAGCAGCTTGGACCCGGTGGCCAAAAACATTCAGTACTTC. Its protein is CASSLDPVAKNIQYF.

This chain links TRBV15 with TRBJ1-2, with D tentatively TRBD1 (6 bases). CDR3 length: 15 residues. In germline, CDR1 is LNHNV, CDR2 YYDKDF (reference sequence). Trimming took 6 bases from V and 1 from J, leaving 15 bases between them. CDR3 amino acids: CATRSGGGLNYGYTF. The CDR3 bases are TGTGCCACCAGGAGTGGGGGGGGGCTTAACTATGGCTACACCTTC.

This clonotype has a handful of counts. The chain carries TRBV4-3 and TRBJ1-4; TRBD1 is a possible D gene (5 bases). From germline, CDR1 is LGHNA and CDR2 YSLEER. Trimming removed 1 base at V and 6 bases at J, with 12 bases between. The CDR3 has 15 amino acids. CDR3 sequence: CASSQGGQGDEKLFF. For the CDR3, the DNA is TGCGCCAGCAGCCAAGGTGGCCAGGGAGATGAAAAACTGTTTTTT.

V and J are TRBV7-2 and TRBJ1-6; D remains unclear. Germline V gene sequence: CDR1 SGHTA, CDR2 FQGNSA. The CDR3 is 15 residues long. The V end was cut by 1 base, the J end by 3 bases, with 7 bases between. The DNA for the CDR3 is TGTGCCAGCAGCTTAGAAGGCGACTATAATTCACCCCTCCACTTT. Protein: CASSLEGDYNSPLHF.

This chain joins TRBV5-6 and TRBJ2-2, with D perhaps given as TRBD1 or TRBD2 (6 bases each). The germline V gene encodes CDR1 SGHDT and CDR2 YYEEEE. V lost 7 bases and J 7 bases, leaving 14 bases between the germline ends. CDR3 length: 13 residues. The CDR3 sequence: CASHREVGGELFF. For the CDR3, the DNA is TGTGCCAGCCACAGGGAGGTGGGCGGGGAGCTGTTTTTT.

This clonotype was seen a handful of times. The chain employs TRBV5-4 and TRBJ2-3; D is unresolved. There are 16 residues in the CDR3. Trimming took 2 bases from V and 2 from J, leaving 15 bases between them. Looked up from germline, CDR1 is SGHNT and CDR2 is YYREEE (reference sequence). The CDR3 region is CASSFGSSGYTDTQYF. CDR3 coding DNA: TGTGCCAGCAGCTTTGGGTCATCTGGGTACACAGATACGCAGTATTTT.

This rearrangement joins TRBV5-1 to TRBJ2-1, with no clear D. Between the trimmed V and J ends, which lost 4 bases and 7 bases, there was a span of 12 bases. The CDR3 totals 13 residues. Germline CDR1 and CDR2: SGHRS and YFSETQ. The CDR3 region is CASSAPRVNEQFF. The DNA for the CDR3 is TGCGCCAGCAGCGCCCCACGTGTGAATGAGCAGTTCTTC.

The rearrangement joins TRBV6-2 or TRBV6-3 to TRBJ2-1; 9 positions match TRBD2. The J segment lost 9 bases and the V segment lost 8 bases, leaving 8 bases of the junction unmatched. The CDR3 runs to 13 residues. Germline V gene data show CDR1 as MNHEY and CDR2 as SVGEGT. The CDR3 nucleotides are TGTGCCAGCGCGGCTAGCGGGACGGTTGAGCAGTTCTTC. Translated: CASAASGTVEQFF.

The rearrangement joins TRBV29-1 to TRBJ2-2; no firm D call. Germline-derived CDR1 and CDR2 are SQVTM and ANQGSEA. CDR3 length: 11 residues. V was clipped by 6 bases and J by 2 bases, with 4 bases between them. This CDR3 is CSVLNTGELFF. CDR3 sequence (DNA): TGCAGCGTCCTCAACACCGGGGAGCTGTTTTTT.

This clonotype was detected only a few times. The chain employs TRBV28 and TRBJ2-5; D possibly matches TRBD1 or TRBD2 (5 bases each). Germline V lookup: CDR1 MDHEN, CDR2 SYDVKM. The CDR3 length is 17 residues. V lost 5 bases, J lost 1 base, and 20 bases lay in between. The CDR3 sequence: CASSRPGRARGQETQYF. CDR3 bases: TGTGCCAGCAGTAGACCGGGCCGCGCGAGGGGCCAAGAGACCCAGTACTTC.

This chain joins TRBV12-3 or TRBV12-4 and TRBJ2-7; unclear D gene. The V and J ends lost 9 bases and 5 bases respectively, with 17 bases between them. The CDR3 consists of 13 residues. CDR3 region: CASAERNADEQYF. The CDR3 bases are TGTGCCAGTGCGGAGAGGAACGCAGACGAGCAGTACTTC.

V and J are TRBV20-1 and TRBJ2-1; 11 nucleotides align to TRBD1. The trim removed 0 bases at V and 7 bases at J, leaving 5 bases unmatched. The CDR3 has 15 amino acids. Germline V gene lookup returns CDR1 DFQATT and CDR2 SNEGSKA (reference sequence). The CDR3 DNA reads as TGCAGTGCTAGAGATGACAGGGACAGGGGGAATGAGCAGTTCTTC. It encodes CSARDDRDRGNEQFF.

This clonotype was seen more than once but under ten times. V gene TRBV18 combines with J gene TRBJ2-7; the D is unclear. The CDR3 has 13 residues. Trimming removed 3 bases at V and 1 base at J, with 7 bases between. The germline V gene has CDR1 KGHSH and CDR2 LQKENI. Here the CDR3 DNA reads TGTGCCAGCTCACCCCAGACATCCTACGAGCAGTACTTC. It encodes CASSPQTSYEQYF.

The rearrangement links TRBV4-1 to TRBJ2-3; possible D gene TRBD2, 6 bases. The CDR3 covers 17 residues. CDR1 is MGHRA and CDR2 is YSYEKL in the germline V gene. V shed 4 bases and J shed 1 base, with 18 bases lying between them. The CDR3 bases are TGCGCCAGCAGCCCCACTGATGGGCGGGAAGGCACAGATACGCAGTATTTT. This sequence encodes CASSPTDGREGTDTQYF.